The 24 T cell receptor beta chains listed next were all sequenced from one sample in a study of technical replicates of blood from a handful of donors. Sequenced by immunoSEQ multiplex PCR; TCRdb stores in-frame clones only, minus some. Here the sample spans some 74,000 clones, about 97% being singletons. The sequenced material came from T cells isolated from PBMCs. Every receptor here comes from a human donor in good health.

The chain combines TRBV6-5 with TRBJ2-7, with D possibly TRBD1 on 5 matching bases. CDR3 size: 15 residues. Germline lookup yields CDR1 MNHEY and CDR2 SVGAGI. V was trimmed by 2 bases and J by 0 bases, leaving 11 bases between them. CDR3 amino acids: CASSYGAGISYEQYF. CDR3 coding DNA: TGTGCCAGCAGTTACGGGGCAGGGATCTCCTACGAGCAGTACTTC.

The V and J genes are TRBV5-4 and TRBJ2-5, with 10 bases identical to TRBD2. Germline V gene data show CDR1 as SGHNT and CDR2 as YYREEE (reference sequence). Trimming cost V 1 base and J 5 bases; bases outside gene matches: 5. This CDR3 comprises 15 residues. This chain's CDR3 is CASSLSSGRGETQYF. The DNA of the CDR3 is TGTGCCAGCAGCTTGTCTAGCGGGAGAGGTGAGACCCAGTACTTC.

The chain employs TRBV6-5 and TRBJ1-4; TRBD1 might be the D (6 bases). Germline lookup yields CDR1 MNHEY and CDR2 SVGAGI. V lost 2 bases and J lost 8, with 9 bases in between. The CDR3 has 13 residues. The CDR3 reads CASSYRGNEKLFF. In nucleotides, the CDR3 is TGTGCCAGCAGTTACAGGGGGAACGAAAAACTGTTTTTT.

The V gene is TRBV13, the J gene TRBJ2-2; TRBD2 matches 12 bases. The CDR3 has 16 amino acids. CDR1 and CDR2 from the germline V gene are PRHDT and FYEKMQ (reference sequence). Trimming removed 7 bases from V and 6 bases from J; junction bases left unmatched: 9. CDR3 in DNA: TGTGCCAGCACCCAGGCCCCTAGCGGGAGGGCCGGGGAGCTGTTTTTT. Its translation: CASTQAPSGRAGELFF.

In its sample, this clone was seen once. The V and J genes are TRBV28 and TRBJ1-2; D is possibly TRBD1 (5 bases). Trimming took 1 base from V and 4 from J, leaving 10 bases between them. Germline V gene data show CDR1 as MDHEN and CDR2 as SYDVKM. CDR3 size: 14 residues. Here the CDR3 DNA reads TGTGCCAGCAGTTTATTAGGGGCTAGCTATGGCTACACCTTC. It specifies CASSLLGASYGYTF.

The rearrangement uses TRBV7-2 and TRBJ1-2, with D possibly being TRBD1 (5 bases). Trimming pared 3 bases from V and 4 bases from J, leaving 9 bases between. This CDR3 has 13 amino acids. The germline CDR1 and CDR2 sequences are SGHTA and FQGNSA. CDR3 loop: CASSLGDFYGYTF. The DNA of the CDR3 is TGTGCCAGCAGCTTGGGGGACTTCTATGGCTACACCTTC.

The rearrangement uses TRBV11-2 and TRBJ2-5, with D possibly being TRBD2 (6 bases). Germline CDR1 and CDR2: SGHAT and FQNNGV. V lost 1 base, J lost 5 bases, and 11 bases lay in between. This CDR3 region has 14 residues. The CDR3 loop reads CASSLGTMTETQYF. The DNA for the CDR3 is TGTGCCAGCAGCTTAGGGACTATGACGGAGACCCAGTACTTC.

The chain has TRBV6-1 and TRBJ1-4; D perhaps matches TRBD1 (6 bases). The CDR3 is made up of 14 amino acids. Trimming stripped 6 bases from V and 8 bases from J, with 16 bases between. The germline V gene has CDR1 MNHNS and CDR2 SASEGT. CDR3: CASRATGSREKLFF. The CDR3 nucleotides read TGTGCCAGCAGGGCGACAGGCTCCAGGGAAAAACTGTTTTTT.

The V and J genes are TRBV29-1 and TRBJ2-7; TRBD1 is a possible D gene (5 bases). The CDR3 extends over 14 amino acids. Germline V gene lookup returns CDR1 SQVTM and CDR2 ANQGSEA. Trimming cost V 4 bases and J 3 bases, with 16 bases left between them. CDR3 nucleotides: TGCAGCGTTGGCCCGGACACCCTTAGCTACGAGCAGTACTTC. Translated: CSVGPDTLSYEQYF.

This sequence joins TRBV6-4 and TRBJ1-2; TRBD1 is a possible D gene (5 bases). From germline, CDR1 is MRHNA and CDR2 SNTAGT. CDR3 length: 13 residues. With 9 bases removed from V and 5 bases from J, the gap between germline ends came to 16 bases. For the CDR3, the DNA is TGTGCCAGACTGACGGACATTGATTATGGCTACACCTTC. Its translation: CARLTDIDYGYTF.

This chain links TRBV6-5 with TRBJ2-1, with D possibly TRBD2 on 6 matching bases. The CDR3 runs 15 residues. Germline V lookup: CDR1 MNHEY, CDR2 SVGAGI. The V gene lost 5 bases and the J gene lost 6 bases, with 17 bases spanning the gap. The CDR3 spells CASSSLERATNEQFF. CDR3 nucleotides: TGTGCCAGCAGTAGTCTCGAGCGGGCCACCAATGAGCAGTTCTTC.

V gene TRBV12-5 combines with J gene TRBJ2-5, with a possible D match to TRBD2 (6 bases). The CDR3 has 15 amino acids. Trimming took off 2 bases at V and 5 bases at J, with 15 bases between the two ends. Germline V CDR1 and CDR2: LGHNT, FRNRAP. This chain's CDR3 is CASGLLGSLRETQYF. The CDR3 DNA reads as TGTGCTAGTGGTTTGCTCGGGAGCCTTAGGGAGACCCAGTACTTC.

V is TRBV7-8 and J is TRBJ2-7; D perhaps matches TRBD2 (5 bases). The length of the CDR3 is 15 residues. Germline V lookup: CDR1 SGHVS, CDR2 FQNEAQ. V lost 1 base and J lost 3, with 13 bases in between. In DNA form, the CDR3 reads TGTGCCAGCAGCTTAGGAGGGCTTAGCGTCTACGAGCAGTACTTC. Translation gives CASSLGGLSVYEQYF.

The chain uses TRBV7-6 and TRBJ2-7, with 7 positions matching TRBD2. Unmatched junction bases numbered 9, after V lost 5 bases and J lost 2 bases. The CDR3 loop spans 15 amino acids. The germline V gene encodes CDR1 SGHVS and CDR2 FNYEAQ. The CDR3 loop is CASSLTSGDAYEQYF. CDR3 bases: TGTGCCAGCAGCCTGACGAGCGGGGATGCCTACGAGCAGTACTTC. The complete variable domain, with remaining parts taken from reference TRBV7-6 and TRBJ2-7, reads GAGVSQSPRYKVTKRGQDVALRCDPISGHVSLYWYRQALGQGPEFLTYFNYEAQQDKSGLPNDRFSAERPEGSISTLTIQRTEQRDSAMYRCASSLTSGDAYEQYFGPGTRLTVT.

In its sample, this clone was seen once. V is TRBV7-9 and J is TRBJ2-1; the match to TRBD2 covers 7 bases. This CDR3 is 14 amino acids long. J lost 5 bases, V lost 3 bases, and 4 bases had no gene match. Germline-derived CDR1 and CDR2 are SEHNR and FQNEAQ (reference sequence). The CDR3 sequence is CASSLSGKDNEQFF. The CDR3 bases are TGTGCCAGCAGCTTGAGCGGGAAAGACAATGAGCAGTTCTTC.

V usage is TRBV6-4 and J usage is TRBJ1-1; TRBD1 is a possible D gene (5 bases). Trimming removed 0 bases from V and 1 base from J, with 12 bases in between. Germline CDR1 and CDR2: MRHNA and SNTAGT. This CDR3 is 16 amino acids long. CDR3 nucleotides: TGTGCCAGCAGTGACTCCTTCAGGGTAAAGAACACTGAAGCTTTCTTT. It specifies CASSDSFRVKNTEAFF.

CDR3: CASSVGLAGGMNTGELFF. The CDR3 DNA sequence: TGTGCCAGCAGCGTGGGACTAGCGGGAGGGATGAACACCGGGGAGCTGTTTTTT. V is TRBV13 and J is TRBJ2-2, with 16 positions matching TRBD2. The CDR3 sequence is 18 residues long. The V gene's germline CDR1 is PRHDT and CDR2 FYEKMQ (reference sequence). V trimming: 5 bases; J trimming: 1 base; junction bases outside the gene matches: 4.

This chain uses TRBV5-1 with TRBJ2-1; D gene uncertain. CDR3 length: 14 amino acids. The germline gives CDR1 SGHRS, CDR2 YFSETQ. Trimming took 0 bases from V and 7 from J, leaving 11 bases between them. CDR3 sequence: CASSLVALKNEQFF. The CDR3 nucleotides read TGCGCCAGCAGCTTGGTAGCCTTGAAGAATGAGCAGTTCTTC.

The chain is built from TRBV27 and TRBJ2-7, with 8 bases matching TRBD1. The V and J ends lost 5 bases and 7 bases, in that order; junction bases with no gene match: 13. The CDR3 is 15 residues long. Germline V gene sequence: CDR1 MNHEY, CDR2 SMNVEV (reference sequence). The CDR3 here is CASSPGTGSYEEQYF. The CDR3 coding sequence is TGTGCCAGCAGTCCCGGGACAGGTTCCTACGAGGAGCAGTACTTC.

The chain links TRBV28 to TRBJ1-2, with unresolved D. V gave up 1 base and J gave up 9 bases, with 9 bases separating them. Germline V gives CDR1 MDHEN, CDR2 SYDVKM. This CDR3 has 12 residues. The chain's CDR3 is CASSLSQFSYTF. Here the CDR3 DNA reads TGTGCCAGCAGTTTATCTCAGTTTAGCTACACCTTC.

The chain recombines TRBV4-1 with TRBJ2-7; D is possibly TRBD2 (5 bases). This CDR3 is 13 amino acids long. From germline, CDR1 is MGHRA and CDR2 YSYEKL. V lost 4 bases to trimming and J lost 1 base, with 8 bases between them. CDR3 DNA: TGCGCCAGCAGCCCAGGACTGTCCTACGAGCAGTACTTC. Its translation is CASSPGLSYEQYF.

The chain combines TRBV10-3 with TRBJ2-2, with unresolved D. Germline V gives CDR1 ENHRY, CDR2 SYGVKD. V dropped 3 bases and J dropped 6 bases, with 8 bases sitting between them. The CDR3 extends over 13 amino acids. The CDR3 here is CAISDSRSGELFF. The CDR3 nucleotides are TGTGCCATCAGTGATTCTAGGTCCGGGGAGCTGTTTTTT.

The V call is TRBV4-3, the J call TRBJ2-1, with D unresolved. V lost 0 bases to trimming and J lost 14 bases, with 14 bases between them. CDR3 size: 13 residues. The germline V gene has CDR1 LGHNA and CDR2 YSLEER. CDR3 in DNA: TGCGCCAGCAGCCAAGATCTACGTTCTATAAAGTTCTTC. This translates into CASSQDLRSIKFF.

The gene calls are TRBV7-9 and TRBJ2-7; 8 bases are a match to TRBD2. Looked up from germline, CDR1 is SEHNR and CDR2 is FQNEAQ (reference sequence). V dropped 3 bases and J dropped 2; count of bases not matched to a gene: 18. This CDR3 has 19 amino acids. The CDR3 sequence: CASSFSTSGGEGGTYEQYF. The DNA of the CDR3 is TGTGCCAGCAGCTTCTCCACTAGCGGAGGGGAGGGGGGGACCTACGAGCAGTACTTC.